This T cell receptor beta chain is drawn from a study of regulatory T cells in long-lasting Graves disease. CDR3 regions were amplified by Arm-PCR using iRepertoire HTBI primers to build TCR beta libraries. TCRdb analysed the multiplex PCR reads with MiXCR anew, one entry per CDR3 protein. Among about 320,000 distinct CDR3 sequences, about 20% were seen once, and the ten largest hold about 39%. Time point indicated: newly diagnosed GD, antithyroid drugs for less than 3 months. Extracted PBMC RNA gave rise to the TCR library. On this clonotype itself: A far larger clone is one base from this, pointing to a likely read error.

The clonotype was recovered from a female donor with Graves disease. The sequencing used peripheral blood mononuclear cells (PBMCs), collected at new diagnosis, from a patient treated with antithyroid drugs.

The CDR3, as DNA: TGTGCCAGCAGAGACAGGGGGCGTGAGAATTCACCCCTCCACTTT. Its translation: CASRDRGRENSPLHF. V is TRBV28 and J is TRBJ1-6, with TRBD1 identical over 10 bases. Germline trimming cut 6 bases from V and 7 bases from J; bases unmatched to any gene: 6. The CDR3 is 15 residues long. CDR1 is MDHEN, CDR2 SYDVKM, per germline.